This TCR beta chain was retrieved from a study of immune heterogeneity within non-small cell lung tumors. TCR beta CDR3 was amplified by multiplex PCR using 32 V and 13 J primers. MiXCR, applied by TCRdb to the multiplex PCR reads, yields one record per CDR3 protein. This table holds approximately 4,300 distinct CDR3 sequences, 20% to 25% found once. CDR1 is DFQATT, CDR2 SNEGSKA, per germline (reference sequence). This CDR3 has 14 amino acids. Template input was genomic DNA from bulk tumor (around 600 ng per sample). Widely spaced biopsies, several per primary tumor, were obtained at surgery. The patients were newly diagnosed with non-small cell lung cancer, had not been treated, and had curative surgery. General study results and limits: Local T-cell clonality tracked moderately but significantly with local tumor mutational burden, giving an R of approximately 0.34.

Of note for this clonotype: What it binds is not known. Since a much larger clone is just one base distant, this may be a read error.

Material: lung tumor tissue. This receptor was obtained from a man aged 70-80 years with non-small cell lung cancer. V is TRBV20-1 and J is TRBJ1-1; the D gene is possibly TRBD1 (5 bases). The CDR3 DNA sequence: TGCAGTGCTAGAGGGGGAAGGGGCAACACTGAATCTTTCTTT. Its protein product is CSARGGRGNTESFF.